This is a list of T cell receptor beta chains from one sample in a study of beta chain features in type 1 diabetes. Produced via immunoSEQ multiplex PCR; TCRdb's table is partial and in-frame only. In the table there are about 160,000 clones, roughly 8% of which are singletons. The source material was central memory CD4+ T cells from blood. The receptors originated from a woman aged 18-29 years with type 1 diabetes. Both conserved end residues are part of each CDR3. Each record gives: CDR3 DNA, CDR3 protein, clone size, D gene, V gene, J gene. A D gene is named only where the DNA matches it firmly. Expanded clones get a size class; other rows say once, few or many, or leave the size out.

CDR3nt: TGTGCCAGCAGGACCACAGGGGTGGTATCTAGCGAGCAGTACTTC
CDR3aa: CASRTTGVVSSEQYF
abundance: many
d_gene: TRBD1
v_gene: TRBV28
j_gene: TRBJ2-7

CDR3nt: TGCGCCAGCAGCCAAGATCAGTGGGGGGGCCCCTACAATGAGCAGTTCTTC
CDR3aa: CASSQDQWGGPYNEQFF
abundance: .
d_gene: .
v_gene: TRBV4-3
j_gene: TRBJ2-1

CDR3nt: TGTGCCTGGACCTCCTCGGGGGATACGCAGTATTTT
CDR3aa: CAWTSSGDTQYF
abundance: few
d_gene: .
v_gene: TRBV30
j_gene: TRBJ2-3

CDR3nt: TGCAGCGTTGATTTTCTAGGGGGGGACAATGAGCAGTTCTTC
CDR3aa: CSVDFLGGDNEQFF
abundance: few
d_gene: .
v_gene: TRBV29-1
j_gene: TRBJ2-1

CDR3nt: TGTGCCAGCAGTTACTCGACAGGCGGGTATGGCTACACCTTC
CDR3aa: CASSYSTGGYGYTF
abundance: few
d_gene: .
v_gene: TRBV6-5
j_gene: TRBJ1-2

CDR3nt: TGCGCCAGCAGCCAAGATATGAGCCCTGGGCAGTTCTTC
CDR3aa: CASSQDMSPGQFF
abundance: few
d_gene: .
v_gene: TRBV4-3
j_gene: TRBJ2-1

CDR3nt: TGCGCCAGCAGCTTGGGAGTAGTAGCCGGGGAGCTGTTTTTT
CDR3aa: CASSLGVVAGELFF
abundance: few
d_gene: .
v_gene: TRBV5-1
j_gene: TRBJ2-2

CDR3nt: TGTGCCTGGAGTTTAGCGGGAGCGAGGGAGACCCAGTACTTC
CDR3aa: CAWSLAGARETQYF
abundance: .
d_gene: TRBD2
v_gene: TRBV30
j_gene: TRBJ2-5

CDR3nt: TGTGCCAGCAGCCCATCGATGCCAGGGCCTCGCTATGGCTACACCTTC
CDR3aa: CASSPSMPGPRYGYTF
abundance: few
d_gene: .
v_gene: TRBV11-2
j_gene: TRBJ1-2

CDR3nt: TGTGCCAGCAGCTCTGCGCCGGGACAACAAAATGAGCAGTTCTTC
CDR3aa: CASSSAPGQQNEQFF
abundance: few
d_gene: .
v_gene: TRBV7-2
j_gene: TRBJ2-1

CDR3nt: TGTGCCAGCGTTAGCGGGGGGAGCTCCTACGAGCAGTACTTC
CDR3aa: CASVSGGSSYEQYF
abundance: few
d_gene: TRBD2
v_gene: TRBV28
j_gene: TRBJ2-7

CDR3nt: TGCAGTGCTAGCAGAGAAAAACTGTTTTTT
CDR3aa: CSASREKLFF
abundance: .
d_gene: .
v_gene: TRBV20-1
j_gene: TRBJ1-4

CDR3nt: TGCGCCAGCAGCTTGGATGGGGGGAGCAATCAGCCCCAGCATTTT
CDR3aa: CASSLDGGSNQPQHF
abundance: .
d_gene: .
v_gene: TRBV5-1
j_gene: TRBJ1-5

CDR3nt: TGTGCCAGCAGCGCCCGAGGTCTCAACGAGCAGTACTTC
CDR3aa: CASSARGLNEQYF
abundance: .
d_gene: .
v_gene: TRBV7-9
j_gene: TRBJ2-7

CDR3nt: TGTGCCAGCAGCAGACTCCCGGGACAGGGGGGAGGCTACACCTTC
CDR3aa: CASSRLPGQGGGYTF
abundance: few
d_gene: TRBD1
v_gene: TRBV28
j_gene: TRBJ1-2

CDR3nt: TGTGCCAGCGCACGGGACTCCAATGAGCAGTTCTTC
CDR3aa: CASARDSNEQFF
abundance: .
d_gene: .
v_gene: TRBV2
j_gene: TRBJ2-1

CDR3nt: TGTGCCAGCAGGGGCGGACAGGGCCAACCAATGTACTTC
CDR3aa: CASRGGQGQPMYF
abundance: .
d_gene: TRBD1
v_gene: TRBV6-4
j_gene: TRBJ2-7

CDR3nt: TGTGCCGTCGTGTCCTACGAGCAGTACTTC
CDR3aa: CAVVSYEQYF
abundance: many
d_gene: .
v_gene: TRBV28
j_gene: TRBJ2-7

CDR3nt: TGTGCCAGCAGTGGAATTAGCGGGGTACAAGAGACCCAGTACTTC
CDR3aa: CASSGISGVQETQYF
abundance: few
d_gene: TRBD2
v_gene: TRBV2
j_gene: TRBJ2-5

CDR3nt: TGTGCCAGCAGGCCGGGATCCGAATATCTGTTTTTT
CDR3aa: CASRPGSEYLFF
abundance: .
d_gene: .
v_gene: TRBV7-2
j_gene: TRBJ2-2

CDR3nt: TGTGCCAGCAGTTCCGGACATTTCGCTAACTATGGCTACACCTTC
CDR3aa: CASSSGHFANYGYTF
abundance: few
d_gene: .
v_gene: TRBV28
j_gene: TRBJ1-2

CDR3nt: TGTGCCAGCTCATCAATCCGGGACTTAAACACCGGGGAGCTGTTTTTT
CDR3aa: CASSSIRDLNTGELFF
abundance: .
d_gene: .
v_gene: TRBV18
j_gene: TRBJ2-2

CDR3nt: TGCGCCAGCAGCCGCGAACAGGGGGCGGAGACCCAGTACTTC
CDR3aa: CASSREQGAETQYF
abundance: .
d_gene: TRBD1
v_gene: TRBV5-1
j_gene: TRBJ2-5

CDR3nt: TGTGCCAGCAGCTTAGCCGCCGGGACAGGGCCTCAGCCCCAGCATTTT
CDR3aa: CASSLAAGTGPQPQHF
abundance: .
d_gene: TRBD1
v_gene: TRBV7-8
j_gene: TRBJ1-5

CDR3nt: TGTGCCAGCAGCTTCACCTCTAGCGCCGGTCCAGATACGCAGTATTTT
CDR3aa: CASSFTSSAGPDTQYF
abundance: few
d_gene: .
v_gene: TRBV11-2
j_gene: TRBJ2-3

CDR3nt: TGCGCCAGCAGCCAAGATAGCAGGGGGGTGTTTGGCTACACCTTC
CDR3aa: CASSQDSRGVFGYTF
abundance: .
d_gene: TRBD1
v_gene: TRBV4-3
j_gene: TRBJ1-2

CDR3nt: TGTGCCAGCACCGTAGCGGGGGGGCTGGATACGCAGTATTTT
CDR3aa: CASTVAGGLDTQYF
abundance: .
d_gene: TRBD2
v_gene: TRBV6-6
j_gene: TRBJ2-3

CDR3nt: TGTGCCAGTAGCCTACGAGGGTATGAGCAGTTCTTC
CDR3aa: CASSLRGYEQFF
abundance: .
d_gene: .
v_gene: TRBV19
j_gene: TRBJ2-1

CDR3nt: TGCAGCGTACCCGTCCGGGACACCCTTTCCAGCCTCCCTCCCTATGGCTACACCTTC
CDR3aa: CSVPVRDTLSSLPPYGYTF
abundance: .
d_gene: .
v_gene: TRBV29-1
j_gene: TRBJ1-2

CDR3nt: TGTGCCAGCAGCTTGTATCCCCAGGGGAGCGGACAAGAGACCCAGTACTTC
CDR3aa: CASSLYPQGSGQETQYF
abundance: .
d_gene: .
v_gene: TRBV5-4
j_gene: TRBJ2-5

CDR3nt: TGTGCCAGCAGCTTAGGTGTCCGGGAGACCCAGTACTTC
CDR3aa: CASSLGVRETQYF
abundance: many
d_gene: .
v_gene: TRBV7-9
j_gene: TRBJ2-5

CDR3nt: TGTGCCAGCAGCTTCAGAAATCGCGGGGAGCTGTTTTTT
CDR3aa: CASSFRNRGELFF
abundance: few
d_gene: .
v_gene: TRBV7-3
j_gene: TRBJ2-2

CDR3nt: TGTGCCAGCAGCCGACAGGGAGGGAACACTGAAGCTTTCTTT
CDR3aa: CASSRQGGNTEAFF
abundance: .
d_gene: TRBD1
v_gene: TRBV7-2
j_gene: TRBJ1-1

CDR3nt: TGTGCCAGCAGCCCAGGACAGGGCTATGGCTACACCTTC
CDR3aa: CASSPGQGYGYTF
abundance: .
d_gene: TRBD1
v_gene: TRBV14
j_gene: TRBJ1-2

CDR3nt: TGTGCCAGCACGAGGGTAGAGGCCACCGGGGAGCTGTTTTTT
CDR3aa: CASTRVEATGELFF
abundance: .
d_gene: .
v_gene: TRBV9
j_gene: TRBJ2-2